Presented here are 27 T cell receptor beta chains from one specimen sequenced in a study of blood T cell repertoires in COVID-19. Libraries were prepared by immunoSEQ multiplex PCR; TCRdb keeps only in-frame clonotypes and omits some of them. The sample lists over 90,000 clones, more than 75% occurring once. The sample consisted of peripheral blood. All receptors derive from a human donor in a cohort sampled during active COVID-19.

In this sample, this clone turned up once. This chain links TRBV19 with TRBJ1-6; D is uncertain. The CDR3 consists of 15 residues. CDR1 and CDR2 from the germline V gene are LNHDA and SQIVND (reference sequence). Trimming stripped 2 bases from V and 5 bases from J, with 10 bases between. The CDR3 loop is CASSIFDTDNSPLHF. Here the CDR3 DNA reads TGTGCCAGTAGTATATTTGACACCGATAATTCACCCCTCCACTTT.

This chain's CDR3 is CASRGTGGNTIYF. In DNA, the CDR3 is TGTGCCAGCAGAGGGACAGGGGGAAACACCATATATTTT. This sequence joins TRBV9 and TRBJ1-3, with 9 bases fitting TRBD1. The junction had 1 base not matched to a gene; V was cut back by 5 bases and J by 4 bases. The CDR3 has 13 amino acids. Looked up from germline, CDR1 is SGDLS and CDR2 is YYNGEE.

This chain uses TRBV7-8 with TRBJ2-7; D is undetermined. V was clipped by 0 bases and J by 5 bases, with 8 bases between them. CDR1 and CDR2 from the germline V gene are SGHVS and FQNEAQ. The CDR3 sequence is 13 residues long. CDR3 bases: TGTGCCAGCAGCTTAGCGTTAGAGAACGAGCAGTACTTC. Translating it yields CASSLALENEQYF.

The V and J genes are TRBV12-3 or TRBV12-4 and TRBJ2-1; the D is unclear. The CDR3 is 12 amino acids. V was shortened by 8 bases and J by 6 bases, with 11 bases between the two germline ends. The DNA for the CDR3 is TGTGCCAGCGTTGGGCAAATCAATGAGCAGTTCTTC. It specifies CASVGQINEQFF.

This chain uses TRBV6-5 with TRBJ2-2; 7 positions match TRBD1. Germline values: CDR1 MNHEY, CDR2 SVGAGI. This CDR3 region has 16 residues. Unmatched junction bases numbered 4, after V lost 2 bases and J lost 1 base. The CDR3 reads CASSYRGQKNTGELFF. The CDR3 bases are TGTGCCAGCAGTTACCGGGGACAGAAGAACACCGGGGAGCTGTTTTTT.

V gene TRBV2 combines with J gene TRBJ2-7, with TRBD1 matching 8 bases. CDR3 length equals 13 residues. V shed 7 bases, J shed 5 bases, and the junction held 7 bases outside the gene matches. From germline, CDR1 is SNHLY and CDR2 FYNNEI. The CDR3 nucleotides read TGTGCCAGCAAACCCGACAGGGGCGACGAGCAGTACTTC. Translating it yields CASKPDRGDEQYF.

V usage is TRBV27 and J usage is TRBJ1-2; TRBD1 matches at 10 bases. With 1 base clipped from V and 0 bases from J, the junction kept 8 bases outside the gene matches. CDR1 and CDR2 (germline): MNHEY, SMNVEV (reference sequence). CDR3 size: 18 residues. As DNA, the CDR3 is TGTGCCAGCAGTTTATTTTGGACAGGGGGAGCAACTAACTATGGCTACACCTTC. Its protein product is CASSLFWTGGATNYGYTF.

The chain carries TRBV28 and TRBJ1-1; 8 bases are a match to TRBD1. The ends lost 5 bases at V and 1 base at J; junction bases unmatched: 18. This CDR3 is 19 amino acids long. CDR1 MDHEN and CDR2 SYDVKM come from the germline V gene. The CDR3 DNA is TGTGCCAGCAGTACACCTATCATCCGGGACAGGATACAGAACACTGAAGCTTTCTTT. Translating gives CASSTPIIRDRIQNTEAFF.

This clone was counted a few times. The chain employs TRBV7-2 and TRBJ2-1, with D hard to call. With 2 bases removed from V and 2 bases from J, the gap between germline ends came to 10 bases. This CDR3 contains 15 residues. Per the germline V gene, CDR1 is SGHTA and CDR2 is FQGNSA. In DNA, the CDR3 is TGTGCCAGCAGCTTAAGCGAGGCCCCCTACAATGAGCAGTTCTTC. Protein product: CASSLSEAPYNEQFF.

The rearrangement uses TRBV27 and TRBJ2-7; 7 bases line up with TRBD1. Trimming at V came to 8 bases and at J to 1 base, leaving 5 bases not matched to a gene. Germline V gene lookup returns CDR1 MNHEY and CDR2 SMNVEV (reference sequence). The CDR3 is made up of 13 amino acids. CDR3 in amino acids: CASANRGSYEQYF. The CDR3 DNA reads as TGTGCCAGCGCAAACAGGGGTTCCTACGAGCAGTACTTC.

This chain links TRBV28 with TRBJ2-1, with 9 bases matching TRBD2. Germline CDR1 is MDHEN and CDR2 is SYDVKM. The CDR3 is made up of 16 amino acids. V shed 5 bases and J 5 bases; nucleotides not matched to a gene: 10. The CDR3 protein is CASSAPGLAPNNEQFF. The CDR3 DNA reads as TGTGCCAGCAGTGCTCCGGGACTAGCACCCAACAATGAGCAGTTCTTC.

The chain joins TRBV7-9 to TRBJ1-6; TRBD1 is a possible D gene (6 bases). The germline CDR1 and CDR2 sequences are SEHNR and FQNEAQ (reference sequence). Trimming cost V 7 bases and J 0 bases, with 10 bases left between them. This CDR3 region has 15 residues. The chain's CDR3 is CASNQGSSYNSPLHF. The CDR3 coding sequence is TGTGCCAGCAATCAGGGGAGCTCCTATAATTCACCCCTCCACTTT.

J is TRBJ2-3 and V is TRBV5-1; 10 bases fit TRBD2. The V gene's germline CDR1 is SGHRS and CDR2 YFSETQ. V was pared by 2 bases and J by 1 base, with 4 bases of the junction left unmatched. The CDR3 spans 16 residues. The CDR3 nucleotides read TGCGCCAGCAGCTTCACCGGGACTAGCGGCACAGATACGCAGTATTTT. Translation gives CASSFTGTSGTDTQYF.

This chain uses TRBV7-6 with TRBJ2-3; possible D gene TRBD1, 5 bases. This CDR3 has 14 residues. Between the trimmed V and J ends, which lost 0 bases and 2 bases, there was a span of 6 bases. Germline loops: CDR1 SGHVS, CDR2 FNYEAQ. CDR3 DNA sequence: TGTGCCAGCAGCTTAGCGGACAACACAGATACGCAGTATTTT. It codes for CASSLADNTDTQYF.

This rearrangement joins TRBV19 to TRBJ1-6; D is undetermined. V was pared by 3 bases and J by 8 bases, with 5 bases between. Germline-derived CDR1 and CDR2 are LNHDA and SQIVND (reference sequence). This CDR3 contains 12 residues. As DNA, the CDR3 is TGTGCCAGTAGTATTACGGATTCACCCCTCCACTTT. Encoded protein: CASSITDSPLHF.

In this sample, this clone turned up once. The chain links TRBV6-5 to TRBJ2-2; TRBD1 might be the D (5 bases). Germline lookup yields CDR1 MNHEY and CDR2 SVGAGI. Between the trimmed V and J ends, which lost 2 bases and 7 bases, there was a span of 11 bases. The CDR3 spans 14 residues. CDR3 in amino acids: CASSYLTGYGELFF. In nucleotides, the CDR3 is TGTGCCAGCAGTTACCTCACAGGTTACGGGGAGCTGTTTTTT.

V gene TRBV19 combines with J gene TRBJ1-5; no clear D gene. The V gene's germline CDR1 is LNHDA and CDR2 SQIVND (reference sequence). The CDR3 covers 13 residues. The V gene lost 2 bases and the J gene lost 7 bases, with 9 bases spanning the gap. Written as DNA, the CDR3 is TGTGCCAGTAGTATACGAGGGAAGCAGCCCCAGCATTTT. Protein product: CASSIRGKQPQHF.

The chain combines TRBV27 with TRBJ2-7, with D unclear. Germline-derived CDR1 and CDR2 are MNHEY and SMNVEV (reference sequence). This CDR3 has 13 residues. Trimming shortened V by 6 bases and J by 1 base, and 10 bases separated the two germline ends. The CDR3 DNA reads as TGTGCCAGCAGGCCGCCGAGTTCCTACGAGCAGTACTTC. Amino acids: CASRPPSSYEQYF.

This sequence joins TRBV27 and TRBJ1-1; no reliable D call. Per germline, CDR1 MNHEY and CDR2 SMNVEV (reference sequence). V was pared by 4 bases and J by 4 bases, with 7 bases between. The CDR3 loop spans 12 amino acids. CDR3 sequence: CASSSEGTEAFF. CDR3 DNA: TGTGCCAGCAGTTCCGAGGGCACTGAAGCTTTCTTT.

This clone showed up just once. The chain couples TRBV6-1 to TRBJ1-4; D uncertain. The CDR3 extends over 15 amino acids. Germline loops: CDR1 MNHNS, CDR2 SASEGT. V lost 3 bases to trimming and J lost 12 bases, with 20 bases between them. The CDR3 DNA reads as TGTGCCAGCAGTGAGGTTTTGGGGAGGGTTGCTCAACTGTTTTTT. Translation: CASSEVLGRVAQLFF.

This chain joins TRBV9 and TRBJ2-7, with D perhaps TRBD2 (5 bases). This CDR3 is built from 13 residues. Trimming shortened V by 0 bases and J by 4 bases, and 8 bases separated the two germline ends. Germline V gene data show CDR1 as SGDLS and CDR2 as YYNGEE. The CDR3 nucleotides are TGTGCCAGCAGCGTAGCTAGCAGGTACGAGCAGTACTTC. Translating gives CASSVASRYEQYF.

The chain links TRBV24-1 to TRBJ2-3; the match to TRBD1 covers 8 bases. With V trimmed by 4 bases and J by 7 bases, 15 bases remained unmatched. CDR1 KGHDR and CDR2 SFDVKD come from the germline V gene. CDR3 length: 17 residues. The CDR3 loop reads CATSDPGQDLIPYTQYF. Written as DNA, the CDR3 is TGTGCCACCAGTGACCCGGGACAGGACCTGATTCCCTATACGCAGTATTTT.

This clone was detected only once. The CDR3 bases are TGTGCCAGCAGCATGACAGGGTCTAGCACAGATACGCAGTATTTT. Translating it yields CASSMTGSSTDTQYF. This chain connects TRBV11-2 to TRBJ2-3, with 7 bases aligning to TRBD1. The CDR3 runs to 15 residues. Germline CDR1 and CDR2: SGHAT and FQNNGV. J was trimmed by 0 bases and V by 5 bases; bases with no gene match: 5.

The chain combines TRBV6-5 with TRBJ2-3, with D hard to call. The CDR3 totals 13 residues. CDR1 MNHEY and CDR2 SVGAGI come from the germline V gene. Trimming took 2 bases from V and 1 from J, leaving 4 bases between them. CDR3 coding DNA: TGTGCCAGCAGTTACCCCGGCACAGATACGCAGTATTTT. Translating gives CASSYPGTDTQYF.

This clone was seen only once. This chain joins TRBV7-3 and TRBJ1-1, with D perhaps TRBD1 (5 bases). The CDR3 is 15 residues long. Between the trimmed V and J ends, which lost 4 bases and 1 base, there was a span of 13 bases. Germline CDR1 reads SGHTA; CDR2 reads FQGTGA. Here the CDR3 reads CASSSVGLPNTEAFF. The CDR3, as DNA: TGTGCCAGCAGCTCAGTGGGACTACCGAACACTGAAGCTTTCTTT.

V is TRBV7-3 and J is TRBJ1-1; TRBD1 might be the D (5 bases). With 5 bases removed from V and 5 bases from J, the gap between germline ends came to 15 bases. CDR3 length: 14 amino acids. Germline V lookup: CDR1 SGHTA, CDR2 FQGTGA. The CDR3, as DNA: TGTGCCAGCAGCCCCACATCTCAGGGAACTGAAGCTTTCTTT. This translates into CASSPTSQGTEAFF.

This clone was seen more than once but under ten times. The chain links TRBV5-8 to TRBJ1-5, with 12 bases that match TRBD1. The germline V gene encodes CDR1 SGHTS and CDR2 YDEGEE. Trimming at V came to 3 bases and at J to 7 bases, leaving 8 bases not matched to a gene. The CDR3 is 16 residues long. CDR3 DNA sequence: TGTGCCAGCAGCTCCCGGGACAGGGGGCGCATGCAGCCCCAGCATTTT. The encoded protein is CASSSRDRGRMQPQHF.